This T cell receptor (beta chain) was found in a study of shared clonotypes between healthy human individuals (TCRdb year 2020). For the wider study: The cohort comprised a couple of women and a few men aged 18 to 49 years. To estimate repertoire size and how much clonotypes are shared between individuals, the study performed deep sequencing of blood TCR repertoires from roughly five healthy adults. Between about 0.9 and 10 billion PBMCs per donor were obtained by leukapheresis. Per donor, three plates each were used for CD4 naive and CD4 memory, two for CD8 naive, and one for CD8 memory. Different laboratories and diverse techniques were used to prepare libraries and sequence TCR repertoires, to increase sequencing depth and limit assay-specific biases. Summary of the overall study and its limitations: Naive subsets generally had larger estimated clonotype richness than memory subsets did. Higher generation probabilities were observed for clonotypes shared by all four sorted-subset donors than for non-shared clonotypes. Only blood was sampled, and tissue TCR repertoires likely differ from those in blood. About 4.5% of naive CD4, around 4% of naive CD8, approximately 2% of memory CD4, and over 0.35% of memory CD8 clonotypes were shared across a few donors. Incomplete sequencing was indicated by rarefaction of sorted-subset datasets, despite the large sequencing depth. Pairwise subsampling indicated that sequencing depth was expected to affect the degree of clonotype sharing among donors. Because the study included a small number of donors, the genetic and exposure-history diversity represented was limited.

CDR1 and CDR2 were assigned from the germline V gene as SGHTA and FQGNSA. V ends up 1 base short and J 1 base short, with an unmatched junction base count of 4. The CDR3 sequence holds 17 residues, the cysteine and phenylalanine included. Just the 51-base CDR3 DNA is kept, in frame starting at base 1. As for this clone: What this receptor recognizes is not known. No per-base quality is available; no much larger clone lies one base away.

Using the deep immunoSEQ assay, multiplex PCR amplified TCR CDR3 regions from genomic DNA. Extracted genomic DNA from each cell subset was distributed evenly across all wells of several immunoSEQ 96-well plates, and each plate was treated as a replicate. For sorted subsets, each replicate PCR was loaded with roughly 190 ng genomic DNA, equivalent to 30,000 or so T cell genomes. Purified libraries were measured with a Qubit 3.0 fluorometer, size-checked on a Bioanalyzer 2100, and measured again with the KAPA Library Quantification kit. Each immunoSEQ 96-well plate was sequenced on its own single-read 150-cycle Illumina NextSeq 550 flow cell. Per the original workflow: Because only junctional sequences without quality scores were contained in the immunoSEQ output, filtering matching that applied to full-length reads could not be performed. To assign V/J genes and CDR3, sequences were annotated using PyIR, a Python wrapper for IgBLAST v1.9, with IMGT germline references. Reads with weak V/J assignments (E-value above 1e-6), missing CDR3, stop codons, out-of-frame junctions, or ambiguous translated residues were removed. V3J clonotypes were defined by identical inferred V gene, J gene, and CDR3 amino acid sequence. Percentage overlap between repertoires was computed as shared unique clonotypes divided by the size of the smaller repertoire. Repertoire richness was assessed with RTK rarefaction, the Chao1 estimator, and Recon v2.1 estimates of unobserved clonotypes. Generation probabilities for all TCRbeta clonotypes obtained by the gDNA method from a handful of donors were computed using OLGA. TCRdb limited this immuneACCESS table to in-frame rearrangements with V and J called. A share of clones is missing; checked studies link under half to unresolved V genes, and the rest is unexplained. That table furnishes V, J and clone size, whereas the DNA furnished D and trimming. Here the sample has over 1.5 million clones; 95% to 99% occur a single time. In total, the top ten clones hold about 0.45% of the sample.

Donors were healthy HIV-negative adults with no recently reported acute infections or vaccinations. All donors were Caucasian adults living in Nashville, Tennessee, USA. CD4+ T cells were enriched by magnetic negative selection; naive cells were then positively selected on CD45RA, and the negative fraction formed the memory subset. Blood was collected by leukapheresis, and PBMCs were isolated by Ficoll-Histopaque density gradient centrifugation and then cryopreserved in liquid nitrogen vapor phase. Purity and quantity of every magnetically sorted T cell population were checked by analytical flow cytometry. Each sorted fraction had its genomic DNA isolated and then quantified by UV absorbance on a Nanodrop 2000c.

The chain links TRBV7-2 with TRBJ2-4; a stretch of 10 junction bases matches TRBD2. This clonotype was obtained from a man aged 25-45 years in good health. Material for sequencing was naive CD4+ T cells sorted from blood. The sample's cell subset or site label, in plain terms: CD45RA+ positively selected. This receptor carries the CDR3 CASSLEAGGPAKNIQYF. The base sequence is TGTGCCAGCAGCTTAGAAGCGGGAGGGCCGGCCAAAAACATTCAGTACTTC.